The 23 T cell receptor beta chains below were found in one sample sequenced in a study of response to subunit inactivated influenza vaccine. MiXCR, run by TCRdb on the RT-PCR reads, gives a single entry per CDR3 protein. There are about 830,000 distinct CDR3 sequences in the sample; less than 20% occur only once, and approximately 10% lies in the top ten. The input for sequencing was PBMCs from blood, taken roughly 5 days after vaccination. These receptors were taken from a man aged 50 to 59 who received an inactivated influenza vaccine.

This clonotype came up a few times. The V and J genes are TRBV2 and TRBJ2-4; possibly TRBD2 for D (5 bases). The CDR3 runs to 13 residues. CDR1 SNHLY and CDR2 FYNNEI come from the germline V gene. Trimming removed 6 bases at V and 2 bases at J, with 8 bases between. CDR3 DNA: TGTGCCAGCAGGGGAGTTTCCAAAAACATTCAGTACTTC. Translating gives CASRGVSKNIQYF. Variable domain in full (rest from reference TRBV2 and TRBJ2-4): EPEVTQTPSHQVTQMGQEVILRCVPISNHLYFYWYRQILGQKVEFLVSFYNNEISEKSEIFDDQFSVERPDGSNFTLKIRSTKLEDSAMYFCASRGVSKNIQYFGAGTRLSVL.

The CDR3: CAISETGGDEQYF. CDR3 nucleotides: TGTGCCATCAGTGAGACAGGGGGGGACGAGCAGTACTTC. V usage is TRBV10-3 and J usage is TRBJ2-7; D is possibly TRBD1 (8 bases). CDR1 ENHRY and CDR2 SYGVKD come from the germline V gene. This CDR3 contains 13 residues. V was clipped by 2 bases and J by 5 bases, with 10 bases between them.

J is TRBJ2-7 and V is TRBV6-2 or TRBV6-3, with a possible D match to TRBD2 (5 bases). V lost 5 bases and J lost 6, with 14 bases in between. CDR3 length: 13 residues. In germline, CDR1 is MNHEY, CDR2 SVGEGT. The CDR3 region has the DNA TGTGCCAGCAGTAGGGTCTCACGGGGCGAGCAGTACTTC. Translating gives CASSRVSRGEQYF.

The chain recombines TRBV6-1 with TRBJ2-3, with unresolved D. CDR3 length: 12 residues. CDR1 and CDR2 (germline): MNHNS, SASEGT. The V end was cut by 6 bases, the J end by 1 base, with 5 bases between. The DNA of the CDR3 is TGTGCCAGCAGGGACCGCACAGATACGCAGTATTTT. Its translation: CASRDRTDTQYF.

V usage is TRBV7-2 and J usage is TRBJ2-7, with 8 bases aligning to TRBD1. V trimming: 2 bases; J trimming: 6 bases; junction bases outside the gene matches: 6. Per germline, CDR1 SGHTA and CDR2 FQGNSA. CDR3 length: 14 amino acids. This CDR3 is CASSLWDRHFEQYF. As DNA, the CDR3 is TGTGCCAGCAGCTTATGGGACAGGCATTTCGAGCAGTACTTC.

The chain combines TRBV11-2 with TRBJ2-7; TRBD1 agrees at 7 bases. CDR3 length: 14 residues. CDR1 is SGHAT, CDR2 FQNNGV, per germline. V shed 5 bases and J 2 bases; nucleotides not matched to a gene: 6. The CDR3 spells CASSPTGTAYEQYF. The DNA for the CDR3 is TGTGCCAGCAGCCCGACCGGGACAGCCTACGAGCAGTACTTC. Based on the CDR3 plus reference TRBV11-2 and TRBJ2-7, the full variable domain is EAGVAQSPRYKIIEKRQSVAFWCNPISGHATLYWYQQILGQGPKLLIQFQNNGVVDDSQLPKDRFSAERLKGVDSTLKIQPAKLEDSAVYLCASSPTGTAYEQYFGPGTRLTVT.

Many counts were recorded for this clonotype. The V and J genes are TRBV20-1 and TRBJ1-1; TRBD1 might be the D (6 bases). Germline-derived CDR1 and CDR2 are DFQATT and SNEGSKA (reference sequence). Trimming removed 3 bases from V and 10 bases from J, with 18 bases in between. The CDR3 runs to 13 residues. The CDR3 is CSARDKGVLRAFF. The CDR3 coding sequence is TGCAGTGCTAGGGATAAGGGGGTCCTGAGAGCTTTCTTT.

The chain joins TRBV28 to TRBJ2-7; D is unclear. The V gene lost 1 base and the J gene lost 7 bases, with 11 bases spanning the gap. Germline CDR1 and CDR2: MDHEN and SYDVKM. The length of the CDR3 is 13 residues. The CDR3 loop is CASSLSPHGEQYF. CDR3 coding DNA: TGTGCCAGCAGTTTATCTCCGCATGGTGAGCAGTACTTC. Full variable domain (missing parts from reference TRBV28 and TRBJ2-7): DVKVTQSSRYLVKRTGEKVFLECVQDMDHENMFWYRQDPGLGLRLIYFSYDVKMKEKGDIPEGYSVSREKKERFSLILESASTNQTSMYLCASSLSPHGEQYFGPGTRLTVT.

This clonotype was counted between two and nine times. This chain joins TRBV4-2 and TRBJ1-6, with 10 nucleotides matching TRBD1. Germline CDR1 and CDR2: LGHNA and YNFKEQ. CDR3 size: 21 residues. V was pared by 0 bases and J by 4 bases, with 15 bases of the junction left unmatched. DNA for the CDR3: TGTGCCAGCAGCCAAGAAGACGGGCGCGGTAGGACAGGGGGATATAATTCACCCCTCCACTTT. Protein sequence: CASSQEDGRGRTGGYNSPLHF.

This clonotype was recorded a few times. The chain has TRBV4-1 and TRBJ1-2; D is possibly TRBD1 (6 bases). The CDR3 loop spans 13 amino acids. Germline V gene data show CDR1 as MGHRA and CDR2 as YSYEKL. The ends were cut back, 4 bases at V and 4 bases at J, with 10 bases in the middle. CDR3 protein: CASSRQTGYGYTF. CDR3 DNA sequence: TGCGCCAGCAGCCGTCAGACAGGCTATGGCTACACCTTC.

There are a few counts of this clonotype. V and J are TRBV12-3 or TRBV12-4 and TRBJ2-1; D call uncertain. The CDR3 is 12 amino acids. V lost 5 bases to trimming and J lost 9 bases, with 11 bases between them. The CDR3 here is CASSAGSLEQFF. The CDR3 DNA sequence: TGTGCCAGCAGTGCCGGTAGCCTTGAGCAGTTCTTC.

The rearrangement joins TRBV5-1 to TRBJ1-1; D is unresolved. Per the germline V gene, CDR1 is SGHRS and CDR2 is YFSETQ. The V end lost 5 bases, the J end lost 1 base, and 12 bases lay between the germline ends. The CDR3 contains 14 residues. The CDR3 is CASRFEGGNTEAFF. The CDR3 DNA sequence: TGCGCCAGCAGATTCGAGGGAGGGAACACTGAAGCTTTCTTT.

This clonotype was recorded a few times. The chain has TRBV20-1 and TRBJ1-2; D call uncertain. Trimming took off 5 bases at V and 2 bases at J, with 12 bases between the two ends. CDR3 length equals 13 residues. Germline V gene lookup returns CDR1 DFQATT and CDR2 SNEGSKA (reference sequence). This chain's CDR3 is CSAYAPDNYGYTF. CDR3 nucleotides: TGCAGTGCTTACGCCCCCGACAACTATGGCTACACCTTC.

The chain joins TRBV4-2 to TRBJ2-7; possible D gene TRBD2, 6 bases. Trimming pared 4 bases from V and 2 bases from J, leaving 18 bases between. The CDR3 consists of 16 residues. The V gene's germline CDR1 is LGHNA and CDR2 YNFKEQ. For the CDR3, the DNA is TGTGCCAGCAGCCGGACCACTAGCTGGAGGACCTACGAGCAGTACTTC. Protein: CASSRTTSWRTYEQYF.

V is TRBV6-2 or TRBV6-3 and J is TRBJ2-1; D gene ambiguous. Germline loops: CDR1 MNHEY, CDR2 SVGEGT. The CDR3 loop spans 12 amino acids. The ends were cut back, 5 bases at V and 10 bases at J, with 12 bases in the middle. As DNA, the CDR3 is TGTGCCAGCAGTACACGGACGTACGAGCAGTTCTTC. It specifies CASSTRTYEQFF.

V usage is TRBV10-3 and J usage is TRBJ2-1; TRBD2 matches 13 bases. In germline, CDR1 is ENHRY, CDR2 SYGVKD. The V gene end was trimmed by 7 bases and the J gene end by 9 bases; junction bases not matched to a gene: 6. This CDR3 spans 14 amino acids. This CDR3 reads CAINGLAGDGEQFF. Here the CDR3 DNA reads TGTGCCATCAACGGACTAGCGGGAGACGGTGAGCAGTTCTTC.

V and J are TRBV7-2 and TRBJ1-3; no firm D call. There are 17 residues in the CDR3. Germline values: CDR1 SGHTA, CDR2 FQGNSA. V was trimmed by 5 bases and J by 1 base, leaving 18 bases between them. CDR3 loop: CASSRFPNDGSGNTIYF. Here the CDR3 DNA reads TGTGCCAGCAGCCGCTTCCCGAACGACGGGTCTGGAAACACCATATATTTT.

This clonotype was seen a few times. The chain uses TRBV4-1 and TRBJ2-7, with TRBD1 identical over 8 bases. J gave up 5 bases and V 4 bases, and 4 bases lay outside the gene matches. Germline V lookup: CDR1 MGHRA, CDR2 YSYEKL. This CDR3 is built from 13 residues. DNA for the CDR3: TGCGCCAGCAGCCGGACAGGGAAGGACGAGCAGTACTTC. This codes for CASSRTGKDEQYF.

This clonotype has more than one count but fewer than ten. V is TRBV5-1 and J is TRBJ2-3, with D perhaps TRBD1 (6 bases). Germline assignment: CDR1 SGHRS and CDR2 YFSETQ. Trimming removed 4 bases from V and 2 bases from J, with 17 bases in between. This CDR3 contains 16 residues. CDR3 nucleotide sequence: TGCGCCAGCAGCCCGGCGGCAGGGGCCTTCACAGATACGCAGTATTTT. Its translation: CASSPAAGAFTDTQYF.

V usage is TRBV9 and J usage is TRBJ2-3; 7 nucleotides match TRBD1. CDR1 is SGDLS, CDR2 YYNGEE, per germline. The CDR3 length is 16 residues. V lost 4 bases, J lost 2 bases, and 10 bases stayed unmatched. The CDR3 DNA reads TGTGCCAGCAGCATCCGAGGGGGACAGTCCACAGATACGCAGTATTTT. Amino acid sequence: CASSIRGGQSTDTQYF.

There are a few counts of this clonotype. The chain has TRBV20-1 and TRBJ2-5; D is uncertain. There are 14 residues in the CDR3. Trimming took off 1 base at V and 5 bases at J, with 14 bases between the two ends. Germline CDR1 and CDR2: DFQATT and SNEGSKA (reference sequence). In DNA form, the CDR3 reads TGCAGTGCTAGAGGGCATATGGGATATGAGACCCAGTACTTC. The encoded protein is CSARGHMGYETQYF.

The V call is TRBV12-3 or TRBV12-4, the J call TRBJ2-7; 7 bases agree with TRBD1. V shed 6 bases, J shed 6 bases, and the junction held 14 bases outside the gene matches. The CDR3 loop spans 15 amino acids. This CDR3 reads CASRGQVVNLGEQYF. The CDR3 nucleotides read TGTGCCAGCAGAGGACAGGTAGTGAATCTGGGCGAGCAGTACTTC.

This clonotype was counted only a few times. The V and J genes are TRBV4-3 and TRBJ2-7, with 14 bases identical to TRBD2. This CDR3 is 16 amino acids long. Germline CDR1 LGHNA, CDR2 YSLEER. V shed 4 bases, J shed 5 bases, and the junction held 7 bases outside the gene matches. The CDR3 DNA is TGCGCCAGCAGCCCACATGGGACTAGCGGGAGCCACGAGCAGTACTTC. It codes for CASSPHGTSGSHEQYF.